A selection of T cell receptor beta chains follows, all from one sample in a study of read filtering for tumor transcriptome and immune sequencing. TCRdb independently ran MiXCR on the reads; one entry per CDR3 protein. The profile shows 100,000 to 150,000 distinct CDR3 sequences, 10% to 15% of them singletons. Sample: a population of CD138-negative cells sorted from bone marrow. Receptors originate from a donor at least 40 years old with multiple myeloma. Both conserved end residues are part of each CDR3. Fields, in order: D gene, V gene, CDR3 protein. A D gene is named only where the DNA matches it firmly.

.,TRBV7-9,CASSPREYEQYF
.,TRBV20-1,CSAGDPRVFGNEKLFF
.,TRBV12-3/TRBV12-4,CASNPTGANYGYAF
.,TRBV4-2,CASSQEVAAAYEQYF
TRBD1,TRBV6-1,CASSLTGVDSPLHF
TRBD2,TRBV19,CASSILLAGGSYEQFF
.,TRBV2,CASSPDSNQPQRF
TRBD1,TRBV11-2,CASKTGVTGELFF
.,TRBV5-1,CASSLESPSTDTQYF
.,TRBV7-9,CASRKGGAGETQYF
.,TRBV9,CASSDPRGQGPTGELFF
.,TRBV5-8,CASSHTTGVNEKLFF
TRBD1,TRBV6-2/TRBV6-3,CASLLAPGQGTTEAFF
.,TRBV19,CASSNGRARDSVYNERFF
.,TRBV29-1,CSAGDGSYEQYF
.,TRBV28,CASSLTGSSYEQYF